One sample yielded the 21 T cell receptor beta chains listed below, sequenced in a study of post-analysis software for immune sequencing data (dated by TCRdb to 2014 to 2015). Beyond this particular receptor, the publication reports: Patients showed significantly higher frequencies than controls for five TRBV segments, among them TRBV5-6, TRBV5-1 and TRBV20-1.

No antigens are known for them. The method behind the library was PCR. These reads were obtained on an Illumina HiSeq 2500. To reduce PCR and sequencing biases, unique molecular identifiers were built into the TCR beta cDNA libraries. TCRdb ran its own pipeline on the public reads, namely fastp trimming at Q25 and MiXCR clone calling, and kept in-frame beta chains. Rows matching on CDR3 protein sequence are summarized as one entry with the most common DNA and genes. A total of hundreds of thousands of distinct CDR3 sequences appear in this sample, roughly 30% of them only once. The ten largest make up approximately 0.6% of the sample. Material: blood. The receptor source for this set is a girl aged 5 to 17 with multiple sclerosis.

This clonotype was seen a few times. V and J are TRBV10-3 and TRBJ2-3; no clear D gene. Germline V gives CDR1 ENHRY, CDR2 SYGVKD. The CDR3 loop spans 14 amino acids. Trimming removed 7 bases from V and 0 bases from J, with 11 bases in between. CDR3 loop: CAIKDHRSTDTQYF. As DNA, the CDR3 is TGTGCCATCAAAGATCACAGAAGCACAGATACGCAGTATTTT.

The chain combines TRBV3-1 with TRBJ2-6; D remains unclear. The length of the CDR3 is 12 residues. Trimming removed 4 bases at V and 12 bases at J, with 10 bases between. Germline V gives CDR1 LGHDT, CDR2 YNNKEL (reference sequence). CDR3 protein: CASSPSWGVLTF. CDR3 in DNA: TGTGCCAGCAGCCCCTCCTGGGGCGTCCTGACTTTC.

The gene calls are TRBV6-2 or TRBV6-3 and TRBJ1-5, with D unclear. Germline V lookup: CDR1 MNHEY, CDR2 SVGEGT. V dropped 0 bases and J dropped 11 bases, with 17 bases sitting between them. This CDR3 contains 15 residues. This CDR3 is CASSYSSGPQWAQHF. CDR3 in DNA: TGTGCCAGCAGTTACTCATCGGGCCCCCAATGGGCCCAGCATTTT.

This clonotype was seen only a few times. V and J are TRBV12-3 or TRBV12-4 and TRBJ1-4, with 7 bases identical to TRBD1. The CDR3 contains 15 residues. Trimming at V came to 6 bases and at J to 7 bases, leaving 11 bases not matched to a gene. As DNA, the CDR3 is TGTGCCAGCAGCCCCCCGCAGGGGGGAGGTGAAAAACTGTTTTTT. Its translation is CASSPPQGGGEKLFF.

The chain combines TRBV7-2 with TRBJ1-1, with no clear D. Between the trimmed V and J ends, which lost 1 base and 2 bases, there was a span of 8 bases. The CDR3 totals 14 residues. Germline V gene lookup returns CDR1 SGHTA and CDR2 FQGNSA. CDR3 coding DNA: TGTGCCAGCAGCTTAGGTGGCAGTAACACTGAAGCTTTCTTT. It is translated as CASSLGGSNTEAFF.

This clonotype was seen only a few times. The chain recombines TRBV14 with TRBJ2-7; possibly TRBD1 for D (6 bases). CDR1 is SGHDN and CDR2 is FVKESK in the germline V gene. V lost 3 bases, J lost 0 bases, and 15 bases lay in between. The CDR3 covers 16 residues. CDR3 in amino acids: CASSQVRGLFSYEQYF. The CDR3 nucleotides are TGTGCCAGCAGCCAGGTCAGGGGTCTCTTCTCCTACGAGCAGTACTTC.

There are a few counts of this clonotype. V usage is TRBV5-1 and J usage is TRBJ2-6; perhaps D is TRBD1 or TRBD2 (5 bases each). The CDR3 runs 19 residues. Per the germline V gene, CDR1 is SGHRS and CDR2 is YFSETQ. V lost 4 bases to trimming and J lost 3 bases, with 23 bases between them. The CDR3 here is CASSPFSLGGLNGANVLTF. The DNA for the CDR3 is TGCGCCAGCAGCCCGTTTTCGCTTGGGGGTTTGAATGGGGCCAACGTCCTGACTTTC. The full variable domain, rest sourced from reference TRBV5-1 and TRBJ2-6, is KAGVTQTPRYLIKTRGQQVTLSCSPISGHRSVSWYQQTPGQGLQFLFEYFSETQRNKGNFPGRFSGRQFSNSRSEMNVSTLELGDSALYLCASSPFSLGGLNGANVLTFGAGSRLTVL.

This clonotype was detected once. The chain recombines TRBV4-3 with TRBJ2-4; D is ambiguous. The CDR3 consists of 17 residues. Trimming cost V 4 bases and J 13 bases, with 29 bases left between them. Germline-derived CDR1 and CDR2 are LGHNA and YSLEER. CDR3 in DNA: TGCGCCAGCAGCCCCGTCCCCGTTCTGGGTTCCCACAATGAGCAGTACTTC. This codes for CASSPVPVLGSHNEQYF.

The chain has TRBV7-2 and TRBJ2-3, with 7 bases fitting TRBD1. The J segment lost 4 bases and the V segment lost 3 bases, leaving 7 bases of the junction unmatched. Per the germline V gene, CDR1 is SGHTA and CDR2 is FQGNSA. This CDR3 is built from 15 residues. Here the CDR3 reads CASSFLTGLSDTQYF. The CDR3 coding sequence is TGTGCCAGCAGCTTTCTGACAGGGCTCTCAGATACGCAGTATTTT.

The rearrangement uses TRBV7-2 and TRBJ2-3; 9 nucleotides agree with TRBD2. The trim removed 5 bases at V and 4 bases at J, leaving 7 bases unmatched. CDR3 length equals 15 residues. Looked up from germline, CDR1 is SGHTA and CDR2 is FQGNSA. This CDR3 is CASSKAGGAPDTQYF. Written as DNA, the CDR3 is TGTGCCAGCAGCAAAGCGGGAGGTGCTCCAGATACGCAGTATTTT.

With respect to this clonotype: The junction does not match germline at one end; this may be a read error. This chain connects TRBV5-1 to TRBJ2-4; 10 positions match TRBD2. The CDR3 is 14 amino acids. CDR1 is SGHRS and CDR2 is YFSETQ in the germline V gene. The CDR3 nucleotides are TGCGCCAGCAGCCCACCCCTAGCGGGGGAGCCTCCCCACTTC. It encodes CASSPPLAGEPPHF.

This clonotype appeared a few times. The chain employs TRBV6-5 and TRBJ1-5; D is undetermined. Germline V lookup: CDR1 MNHEY, CDR2 SVGAGI. V lost 2 bases, J lost 4 bases, and 6 bases lay in between. This CDR3 contains 13 residues. The CDR3 nucleotides are TGTGCCAGCAGTTACCCTCGGAATCAGCCCCAGCATTTT. Translation gives CASSYPRNQPQHF.

This clonotype has just a few counts. The CDR3, as DNA: TGTGCCACCAGCCAGTACGAGGGTAGGGGGACCCAGTACTTC. Amino acid sequence: CATSQYEGRGTQYF. The chain combines TRBV15 with TRBJ2-5, with D perhaps being TRBD1 or TRBD2 (5 bases each). V was clipped by 5 bases and J by 7 bases, with 17 bases between them. The CDR3 has 14 amino acids. From germline, CDR1 is LNHNV and CDR2 YYDKDF (reference sequence).

The chain recombines TRBV20-1 with TRBJ1-3; D is perhaps TRBD1 (5 bases). This CDR3 comprises 14 residues. Between the trimmed V and J ends, which lost 6 bases and 0 bases, there was a span of 12 bases. Germline V gene sequence: CDR1 DFQATT, CDR2 SNEGSKA (reference sequence). The CDR3 is CSAYVRGSGNTIYF. The CDR3 bases are TGCAGTGCCTATGTTAGGGGCTCTGGAAACACCATATATTTT.

The chain employs TRBV28 and TRBJ2-5, with TRBD2 matching over 12 bases. The V and J ends lost 5 bases and 2 bases, in that order; junction bases with no gene match: 6. There are 16 residues in the CDR3. Per germline, CDR1 MDHEN and CDR2 SYDVKM. CDR3 DNA: TGTGCCAGCAGTACATTAACTAGCGGGGGGCAAGAGACCCAGTACTTC. This gives the protein CASSTLTSGGQETQYF. The full variable domain, in which reference TRBV28 and TRBJ2-5 provide the parts outside the CDR3, is DVKVTQSSRYLVKRTGEKVFLECVQDMDHENMFWYRQDPGLGLRLIYFSYDVKMKEKGDIPEGYSVSREKKERFSLILESASTNQTSMYLCASSTLTSGGQETQYFGPGTRLLVL.

DNA for the CDR3: TGTGCCAGCAGTTTGGGACAGGGTCGTTCACCCCTCCACTTT. Its protein product is CASSLGQGRSPLHF. The chain is built from TRBV12-3 or TRBV12-4 and TRBJ1-6, with TRBD1 matching 9 bases. This CDR3 comprises 14 residues. Trimming took 3 bases from V and 9 from J; bases not matched to a gene: 3.

The V and J genes are TRBV20-1 and TRBJ2-7, with TRBD2 matching 11 bases. The V gene end was trimmed by 4 bases and the J gene end by 5 bases; junction bases not matched to a gene: 7. Germline V gene sequence: CDR1 DFQATT, CDR2 SNEGSKA (reference sequence). The length of the CDR3 is 14 residues. CDR3 bases: TGCAGTGCTAAACGACTAGCGGGAATCAACGAGCAGTACTTC. As protein: CSAKRLAGINEQYF.

This clonotype has only one observation. This chain joins TRBV18 and TRBJ2-1; D may match TRBD1 or TRBD2 (5 bases each). The CDR3 runs 14 residues. Germline V CDR1 and CDR2: KGHSH, LQKENI. V was shortened by 3 bases and J by 10 bases, with 16 bases between the two germline ends. The CDR3 region has the DNA TGTGCCAGCTCACCCCAGGGACCACTCCTGGAGCAGTTCTTC. Its protein product is CASSPQGPLLEQFF.

J is TRBJ1-6 and V is TRBV9, with D tentatively TRBD1 (6 bases). The V gene's germline CDR1 is SGDLS and CDR2 YYNGEE. There are 14 residues in the CDR3. V was clipped by 1 base and J by 7 bases, with 9 bases between them. The CDR3 is CASSVSGDNSPLHF. As DNA, the CDR3 is TGTGCCAGCAGCGTATCAGGGGACAATTCACCCCTCCACTTT.

The CDR3 nucleotides read TGTGCCAGCAGCTTGGAAAACCGGGGCTCGGATGCTGAAGCTTTCTTT. Translating gives CASSLENRGSDAEAFF. J is TRBJ1-1 and V is TRBV5-6; weak D call: TRBD1 (5 bases). The V gene lost 0 bases and the J gene lost 6 bases, with 18 bases spanning the gap. Germline values: CDR1 SGHDT, CDR2 YYEEEE. The CDR3 extends over 16 amino acids. Full variable domain (missing parts from reference TRBV5-6 and TRBJ1-1): DAGVTQSPTHLIKTRGQQVTLRCSPKSGHDTVSWYQQALGQGPQFIFQYYEEEERQRGNFPDRFSGHQFPNYSSELNVNALLLGDSALYLCASSLENRGSDAEAFFGQGTRLTVV.

This clonotype appeared many times. J is TRBJ2-7 and V is TRBV29-1; D ambiguous. The germline V gene encodes CDR1 SQVTM and CDR2 ANQGSEA. V shed 4 bases and J shed 1 base, with 5 bases lying between them. This CDR3 is 11 amino acids long. CDR3 in amino acids: CSVASSYEQYF. The CDR3, as DNA: TGCAGCGTTGCCTCATCCTACGAGCAGTACTTC.